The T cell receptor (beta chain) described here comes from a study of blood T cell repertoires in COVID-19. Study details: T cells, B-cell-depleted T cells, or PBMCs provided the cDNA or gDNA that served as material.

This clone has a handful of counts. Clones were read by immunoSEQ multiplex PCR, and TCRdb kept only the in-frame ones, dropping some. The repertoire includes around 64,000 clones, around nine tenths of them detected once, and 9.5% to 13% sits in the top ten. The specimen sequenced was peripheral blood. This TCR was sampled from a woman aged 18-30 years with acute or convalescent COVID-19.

This CDR3 reads CAWSTGSNYGYTF. CDR3 DNA: TGTGCCTGGAGTACAGGATCTAACTATGGCTACACCTTC. The J gene is TRBJ1-2, the V gene TRBV30, with D possibly TRBD1 on 5 matching bases. Germline V CDR1 and CDR2: GTSNPN, SVGIG (reference sequence). The CDR3 is made up of 13 amino acids. V was cut by 2 bases and J by 0 bases, with 7 bases left in between.